The 7 T cell receptor beta chains in this list originate from one sample, sequenced in a study of shared clonotypes between healthy human individuals. TCRdb's copy holds only in-frame clones and misses some; the assay was immunoSEQ multiplex PCR. The sample includes about 1.5 million clones, 98% of them seen just once. Sequenced input: naive CD4+ T cells sorted from blood. Noted subset: CD45RA+ positively selected. These receptors were obtained from a man aged 30-40 years in good health.

The chain has TRBV30 and TRBJ1-1; 7 bases align to TRBD1. CDR1 and CDR2 from the germline V gene are GTSNPN and SVGIG (reference sequence). The V gene end was trimmed by 5 bases and the J gene end by 5 bases; junction bases not matched to a gene: 14. The CDR3 has 15 amino acids. CDR3 in DNA: TGTGCCTGGGGGAATAGGGGGCGATCCAGAACTGAAGCTTTCTTT. It translates to CAWGNRGRSRTEAFF.

This chain connects TRBV7-9 to TRBJ1-2; 8 nucleotides line up with TRBD1. Germline CDR1 is SEHNR and CDR2 is FQNEAQ (reference sequence). The trim removed 2 bases at V and 4 bases at J, leaving 6 bases unmatched. There are 15 residues in the CDR3. The CDR3 DNA is TGTGCCAGCAGCTTATTGGGACAGGACTCCTATGGCTACACCTTC. As protein: CASSLLGQDSYGYTF.

This CDR3 reads CASSFTRPSGRKPYNEQFF. The CDR3 DNA reads TGTGCCAGCAGCTTCACCCGTCCTAGCGGGAGGAAACCCTACAATGAGCAGTTCTTC. The chain couples TRBV11-2 to TRBJ2-1; TRBD2 agrees at 11 bases. V shed 3 bases and J 2 bases; nucleotides not matched to a gene: 12. CDR1 and CDR2 (germline): SGHAT, FQNNGV. The CDR3 is 19 amino acids.

This chain connects TRBV5-6 to TRBJ1-2; D call uncertain. From germline, CDR1 is SGHDT and CDR2 YYEEEE. The CDR3 loop spans 12 amino acids. Deletions cut 6 bases from V and 5 bases from J, with 11 bases between. The CDR3 loop is CASKWEGYGYTF. The DNA of the CDR3 is TGTGCCAGCAAGTGGGAAGGTTATGGCTACACCTTC. Full variable domain (rest looked up from reference TRBV5-6 and TRBJ1-2): DAGVTQSPTHLIKTRGQQVTLRCSPKSGHDTVSWYQQALGQGPQFIFQYYEEEERQRGNFPDRFSGHQFPNYSSELNVNALLLGDSALYLCASKWEGYGYTFGSGTRLTVV.

The CDR3 is CASGQGFNTEAFF. The CDR3 coding sequence is TGTGCCAGCGGACAGGGATTCAACACTGAAGCTTTCTTT. The chain carries TRBV28 and TRBJ1-1, with 8 bases fitting TRBD1. The CDR3 extends over 13 amino acids. Germline V gives CDR1 MDHEN, CDR2 SYDVKM. V trimming: 8 bases; J trimming: 2 bases; junction bases outside the gene matches: 4.

V gene TRBV5-4 combines with J gene TRBJ2-1; no clear D gene. This CDR3 has 12 residues. Germline V gene data show CDR1 as SGHNT and CDR2 as YYREEE (reference sequence). Trimming pared 0 bases from V and 8 bases from J, leaving 6 bases between. The CDR3 DNA follows: TGTGCCAGCAGCTTGGCTGGGTATGAGCAGTTCTTC. Amino acids: CASSLAGYEQFF.

The J gene is TRBJ2-1, the V gene TRBV11-3, with 10 nucleotides matching TRBD2. Trimming cost V 5 bases and J 5 bases; bases outside gene matches: 12. This CDR3 has 17 residues. The V gene's germline CDR1 is SGHNT and CDR2 YENEEA. The CDR3 nucleotides read TGTGCCAGCAGCCTCCACCCACTAGCGGGGTTTGACAATGAGCAGTTCTTC. It specifies CASSLHPLAGFDNEQFF.